This T cell receptor (beta chain) originates from a study of blood T cell repertoires in COVID-19. Study summary: Both acute and convalescent COVID-19 samples were obtained from the United States, Italy and Spain. The analysed material was cDNA or gDNA that came from T cells, B-cell-depleted T cells, or PBMCs.

This clone was detected only a few times. In the authors' methods: How many nucleated cells were present was estimated from reference gene primer amplification. Sequencing was performed with immunoSEQ multiplex PCR; in TCRdb, only in-frame clones are kept and a portion is missing. The V and J calls and the clone size are those of that table, but D and trimming were determined from the DNA. The sample holds about 40,000 clones, about four fifths seen once. Input material: peripheral blood. The sequence was obtained from a woman aged 55-75 years with acute or convalescent COVID-19.

CDR3 nucleotide sequence: TGTGCCAGCAGGGGGAGAGCTGGACGGTGGAAGGACGAGCAGTACTTC. Protein: CASRGRAGRWKDEQYF. The chain has TRBV2 and TRBJ2-7; weak D call: TRBD2 (5 bases). Per germline, CDR1 SNHLY and CDR2 FYNNEI. The CDR3 consists of 16 residues. V was cut by 6 bases and J by 5 bases, with 23 bases left in between.